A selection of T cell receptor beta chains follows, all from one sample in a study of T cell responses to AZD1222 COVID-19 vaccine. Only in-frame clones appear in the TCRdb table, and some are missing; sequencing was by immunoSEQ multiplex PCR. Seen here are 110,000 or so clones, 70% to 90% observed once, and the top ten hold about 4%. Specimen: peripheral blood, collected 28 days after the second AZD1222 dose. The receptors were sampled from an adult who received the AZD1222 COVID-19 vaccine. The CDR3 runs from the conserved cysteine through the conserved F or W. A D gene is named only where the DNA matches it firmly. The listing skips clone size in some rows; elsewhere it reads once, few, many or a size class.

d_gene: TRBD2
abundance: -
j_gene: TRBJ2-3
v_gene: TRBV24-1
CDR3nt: TGTGCCACCAGTGACCCGGGGGGGACGGATACGCAGTATTTT
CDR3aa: CATSDPGGTDTQYF

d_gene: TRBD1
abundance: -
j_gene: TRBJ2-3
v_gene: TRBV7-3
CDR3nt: TGTGCCAGCAGCTCGATCGACAGGGGAAGCACAGATACGCAGTATTTT
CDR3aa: CASSSIDRGSTDTQYF

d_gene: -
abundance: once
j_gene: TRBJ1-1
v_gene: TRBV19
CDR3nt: TGTGCCAGTAGTATAGGATCCCGTGCGGGGGGCACTGAAGCTTTCTTT
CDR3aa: CASSIGSRAGGTEAFF

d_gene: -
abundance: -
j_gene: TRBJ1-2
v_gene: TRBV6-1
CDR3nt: TGTGCCAGCAGTGAAGCAGTGGGGCATGGCTACACCTTC
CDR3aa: CASSEAVGHGYTF

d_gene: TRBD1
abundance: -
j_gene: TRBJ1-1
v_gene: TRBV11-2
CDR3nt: TGTGCCAGCAGCCTCTCGGGACAGGGCCTGAACACTGAAGCTTTCTTT
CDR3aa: CASSLSGQGLNTEAFF

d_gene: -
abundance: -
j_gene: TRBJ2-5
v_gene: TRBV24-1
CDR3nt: TGTGCCACCAGTGGATGGCGGACCCAAGAGACCCAGTACTTC
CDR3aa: CATSGWRTQETQYF

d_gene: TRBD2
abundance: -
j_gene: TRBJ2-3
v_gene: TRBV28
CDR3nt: TGTGCCAGCAGCCCCCTTACCGGGACTAGGAAATCAGATACGCAGTATTTT
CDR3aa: CASSPLTGTRKSDTQYF

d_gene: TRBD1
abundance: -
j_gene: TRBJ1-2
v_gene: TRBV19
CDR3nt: TGTGCCAGTAGTTCACCGGGACAGTCCTATGGCTACACCTTC
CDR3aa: CASSSPGQSYGYTF

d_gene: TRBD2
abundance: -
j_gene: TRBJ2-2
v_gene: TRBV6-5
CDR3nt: TGTGCCAGCACGGGACTAGCGGAATACACCGGGGAGCTGTTTTTT
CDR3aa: CASTGLAEYTGELFF

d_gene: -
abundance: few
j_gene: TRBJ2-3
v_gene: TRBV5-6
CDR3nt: TGTGCCAGCAGCTGGGACTTCAGCACAGATACGCAGTATTTT
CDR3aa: CASSWDFSTDTQYF

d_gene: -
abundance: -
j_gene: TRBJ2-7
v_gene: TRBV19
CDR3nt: TGTGCCAGTAGTCAATCTTACGAGCAGTACTTC
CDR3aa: CASSQSYEQYF

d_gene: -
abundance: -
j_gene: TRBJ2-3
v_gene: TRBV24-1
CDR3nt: TGTGCCACCAGTGTGACAGGTTCCACAGATACGCAGTATTTT
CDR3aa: CATSVTGSTDTQYF

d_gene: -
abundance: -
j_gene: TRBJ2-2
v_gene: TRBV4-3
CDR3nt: TGCGCCAGCAGCCAAGATAAGGTTAGGGCGGGGGAGCTGTTTTTT
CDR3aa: CASSQDKVRAGELFF

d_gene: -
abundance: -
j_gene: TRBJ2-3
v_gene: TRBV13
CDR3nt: TGTGCCAGCAGCTTAGAGGGCAGGGAATGGGATACGCAGTATTTT
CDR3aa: CASSLEGREWDTQYF

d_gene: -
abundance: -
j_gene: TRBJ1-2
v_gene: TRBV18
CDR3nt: TGTGCCAGCTCACCAGGGGGTGGCGGCTACACCTTC
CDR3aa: CASSPGGGGYTF

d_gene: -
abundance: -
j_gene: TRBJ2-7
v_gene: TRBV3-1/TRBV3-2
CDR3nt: TGTGCCAGCAGCCAACCACATACCGACTACGAGCAGTACTTC
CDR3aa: CASSQPHTDYEQYF

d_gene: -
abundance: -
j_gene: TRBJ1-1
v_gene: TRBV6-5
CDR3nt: TGTGCCAGCAGACTTGTAAAGAACACTGAAGCTTTCTTT
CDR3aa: CASRLVKNTEAFF

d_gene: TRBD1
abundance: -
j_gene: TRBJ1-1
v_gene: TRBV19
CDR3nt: TGTGCCAGTAAAAGGACAGGGGCAACGAACACTGAAGCTTTCTTT
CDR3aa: CASKRTGATNTEAFF

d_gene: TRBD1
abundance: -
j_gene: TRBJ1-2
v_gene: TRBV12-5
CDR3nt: TGTGCTAGTGGTTTGGTACTAGGACAGGGGGTGAATAACTATGGCTACACCTTC
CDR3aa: CASGLVLGQGVNNYGYTF

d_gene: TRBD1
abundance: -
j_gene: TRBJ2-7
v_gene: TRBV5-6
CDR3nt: TGTGCCAGCAGCTTGTGGGTACTACAGGGGCCTACCTACGAGCAGTACTTC
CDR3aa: CASSLWVLQGPTYEQYF

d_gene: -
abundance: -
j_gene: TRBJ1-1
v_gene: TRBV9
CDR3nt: TGTGCCAGCAGCGCCAACCTGAACACTGAAGCTTTCTTT
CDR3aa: CASSANLNTEAFF

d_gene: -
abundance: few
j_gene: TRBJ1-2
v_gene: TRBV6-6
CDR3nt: TGTGCCAGCAGCTTCGACAGTCTCGATGGCTACACCTTC
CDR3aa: CASSFDSLDGYTF

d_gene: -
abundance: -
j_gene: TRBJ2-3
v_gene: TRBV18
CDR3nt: TGTGCCAGCTCAACCAGCACAGATACGCAGTATTTT
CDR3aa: CASSTSTDTQYF